The 22 T cell receptor beta chains below come from one sample, sequenced in a study of OX40 agonist ivuxolimab in advanced cancers. Library prep was done by the immunoSEQ multiplex PCR assay. TCRdb holds this immuneACCESS table with in-frame rearrangements only. Some clones are missing; in checked studies, unresolved V genes explain under half, and the rest has no known cause. This sample holds just over 80,000 clones; about 88% were observed only once. 0.65% to 0.8% of the sample comes from the top ten. Specimen: CD4+ or CD8+ T cells sorted from blood, collected in a trial of the OX40 agonist ivuxolimab. These receptors were obtained from an adult with an advanced solid tumor such as melanoma, head and neck, liver or kidney cancer.

The CDR3 DNA is TGTGCCAGCAGCCCTCGACTAGCGGGATACAATGAGCAGTTCTTC. Protein: CASSPRLAGYNEQFF. The chain recombines TRBV9 with TRBJ2-1; 11 bases line up with TRBD2. In germline, CDR1 is SGDLS, CDR2 YYNGEE. After removal of 4 bases from V and 4 bases from J, the junction contained 4 bases not matched to a gene. The CDR3 loop spans 15 amino acids.

This chain links TRBV19 with TRBJ2-2, with 7 nucleotides matching TRBD1. The germline V gene has CDR1 LNHDA and CDR2 SQIVND (reference sequence). Germline trimming cut 3 bases from V and 1 base from J; bases unmatched to any gene: 11. The CDR3 is 18 residues long. In DNA form, the CDR3 reads TGTGCCAGTAGTATCCTCTTACGGGACAGCAAGAACACCGGGGAGCTGTTTTTT. Its protein product is CASSILLRDSKNTGELFF. The full variable domain, in which reference TRBV19 and TRBJ2-2 provide the parts outside the CDR3, is DGGITQSPKYLFRKEGQNVTLSCEQNLNHDAMYWYRQDPGQGLRLIYYSQIVNDFQKGDIAEGYSVSREKKESFPLTVTSAQKNPTAFYLCASSILLRDSKNTGELFFGEGSRLTVL.

The chain has TRBV5-1 and TRBJ2-3; perhaps TRBD2 as D (6 bases). The ends were cut back, 0 bases at V and 3 bases at J, with 14 bases in the middle. There are 16 residues in the CDR3. CDR1 is SGHRS, CDR2 YFSETQ, per germline. In DNA form, the CDR3 reads TGCGCCAGCAGCTTGGTGCCGGGAGTTATTACAGATACGCAGTATTTT. Its protein is CASSLVPGVITDTQYF.

This clone was detected only once. Distinct nucleotide sequences in the sample also encode this CDR3. The rearrangement links TRBV6-5 to TRBJ2-1, with D uncertain. The CDR3 extends over 14 amino acids. Trimming pared 3 bases from V and 3 bases from J, leaving 9 bases between. Germline V gene lookup returns CDR1 MNHEY and CDR2 SVGAGI. CDR3 residues: CASSYGRYYNEQFF. The CDR3 bases are TGTGCCAGCAGTTATGGACGTTACTACAATGAGCAGTTCTTC.

This chain links TRBV30 with TRBJ2-7, with D perhaps given as TRBD1 or TRBD2 (5 bases each). CDR3 size: 16 residues. Germline assignment: CDR1 GTSNPN and CDR2 SVGIG (reference sequence). V was shortened by 0 bases and J by 6 bases, with 21 bases between the two germline ends. CDR3 in amino acids: CAWSVGVLRGASEQYF. In DNA form, the CDR3 reads TGTGCCTGGAGTGTGGGCGTCCTAAGGGGAGCCTCCGAGCAGTACTTC.

The count of this clone is one. CDR3 nucleotide sequence: TGTGCCAGCAGCCCCCTCCTCTCTGGAAACACCATATATTTT. Translating it yields CASSPLLSGNTIYF. The V call is TRBV2, the J call TRBJ1-3; D unresolved. The germline CDR1 and CDR2 sequences are SNHLY and FYNNEI. This CDR3 comprises 14 residues. Deletions cut 6 bases from V and 0 bases from J, with 9 bases between. Full variable domain (outside the CDR3, taken from reference TRBV2 and TRBJ1-3): EPEVTQTPSHQVTQMGQEVILRCVPISNHLYFYWYRQILGQKVEFLVSFYNNEISEKSEIFDDQFSVERPDGSNFTLKIRSTKLEDSAMYFCASSPLLSGNTIYFGEGSWLTVV.

This chain uses TRBV27 with TRBJ1-5; the match to TRBD1 covers 10 bases. V lost 6 bases and J lost 8; bases outside the gene matches: 7. Germline loops: CDR1 MNHEY, CDR2 SMNVEV (reference sequence). The CDR3 totals 14 residues. CDR3 in amino acids: CASRPTGGKEPQHF. The CDR3 DNA follows: TGTGCCAGCAGACCGACAGGGGGCAAGGAGCCCCAGCATTTT.

This chain joins TRBV19 and TRBJ1-5; D possibly corresponds to TRBD1 (6 bases). The CDR3 runs 15 residues. Germline CDR1 LNHDA, CDR2 SQIVND (reference sequence). Trimming took 7 bases from V and 4 from J, leaving 17 bases between them. CDR3 amino acids: CASKRAVRGNQPQHF. For the CDR3, the DNA is TGTGCCAGTAAGAGGGCGGTCAGGGGAAATCAGCCCCAGCATTTT.

The chain joins TRBV10-2 to TRBJ1-2; a possible D gene is TRBD1 (6 bases). Trimming stripped 10 bases from V and 3 bases from J, with 15 bases between. This CDR3 region has 13 residues. Per germline, CDR1 WSHSY and CDR2 SAAADI. CDR3 sequence (DNA): TGCGCCACCTCCCAGGGGCGGGACTATGGCTACACCTTC. This translates into CATSQGRDYGYTF.

This chain connects TRBV28 to TRBJ2-3, with 8 bases aligning to TRBD2. Looked up from germline, CDR1 is MDHEN and CDR2 is SYDVKM. The CDR3 is 14 residues long. With V trimmed by 3 bases and J by 7 bases, 6 bases remained unmatched. Written as DNA, the CDR3 is TGTGCCAGCAGTTTCCTGAGCGGGGGTAATACGCAGTATTTT. Protein product: CASSFLSGGNTQYF.

This chain uses TRBV27 with TRBJ1-4, with D tentatively TRBD1 (5 bases). This CDR3 has 13 amino acids. Germline loops: CDR1 MNHEY, CDR2 SMNVEV (reference sequence). Trimming shortened V by 3 bases and J by 11 bases, and 13 bases separated the two germline ends. CDR3 coding DNA: TGTGCCAGCAGTTTCTCCCAGGGAGGGAAACTGTTTTTT. It codes for CASSFSQGGKLFF.

This clone was counted a few times. This chain links TRBV5-4 with TRBJ1-1; TRBD1 agrees at 7 bases. In germline, CDR1 is SGHNT, CDR2 YYREEE (reference sequence). With V trimmed by 4 bases and J by 5 bases, 11 bases remained unmatched. This CDR3 is 15 amino acids long. Here the CDR3 reads CASSPTRQGGTEAFF. CDR3 DNA: TGTGCCAGCAGCCCGACCCGACAGGGAGGGACTGAAGCTTTCTTT.

This chain links TRBV1 with TRBJ2-7; the D call in the table, TRBD2, was not verified against the DNA. TRBV1 is a pseudogene segment. The CDR3 covers 13 residues. The CDR3 bases are TGCACCAGCAGTCCCGGTAGCCCCTACGAGCAGTACTTC. Its protein is CTSSPGSPYEQYF.

This chain uses TRBV7-8 with TRBJ2-5; D remains unclear. From germline, CDR1 is SGHVS and CDR2 FQNEAQ. The V gene lost 4 bases and the J gene lost 5 bases, with 5 bases spanning the gap. CDR3 length: 11 amino acids. This CDR3 reads CASSSGETQYF. CDR3 in DNA: TGTGCCAGCAGCTCCGGTGAGACCCAGTACTTC.

The chain uses TRBV29-1 and TRBJ1-1; D uncertain. Trimming took off 4 bases at V and 0 bases at J, with 9 bases between the two ends. The CDR3 length is 13 residues. Germline loops: CDR1 SQVTM, CDR2 ANQGSEA. The CDR3 nucleotides are TGCAGCGTTGGGTTAAGGATGAACACTGAAGCTTTCTTT. Residues: CSVGLRMNTEAFF.

The chain recombines TRBV11-2 with TRBJ2-5; D is possibly TRBD2 (6 bases). Germline loops: CDR1 SGHAT, CDR2 FQNNGV. This CDR3 is 17 amino acids long. Deletions cut 1 base from V and 2 bases from J, with 17 bases between. The CDR3 loop reads CASSLVGGSPIQETQYF. CDR3 nucleotides: TGTGCCAGCAGCTTAGTGGGGGGATCGCCAATACAAGAGACCCAGTACTTC.

The chain couples TRBV4-2 to TRBJ2-1; 7 positions match TRBD2. J lost 4 bases, V lost 1 base, and 7 bases had no gene match. Per the germline V gene, CDR1 is LGHNA and CDR2 is YNFKEQ. The CDR3 extends over 16 amino acids. The CDR3 spells CASSQGSAGTYNEQFF. The CDR3 coding sequence is TGTGCCAGCAGCCAAGGATCAGCGGGGACTTACAATGAGCAGTTCTTC.

V usage is TRBV5-1 and J usage is TRBJ1-4; TRBD1 matches 7 bases. CDR1 and CDR2 (germline): SGHRS, YFSETQ. This CDR3 comprises 14 residues. With V trimmed by 5 bases and J by 4 bases, 5 bases remained unmatched. The CDR3 sequence: CASRTGLSNEKLFF. As DNA, the CDR3 is TGCGCCAGCAGGACAGGGTTGAGTAATGAAAAACTGTTTTTT. The full variable domain, its missing parts supplied by reference TRBV5-1 and TRBJ1-4, is KAGVTQTPRYLIKTRGQQVTLSCSPISGHRSVSWYQQTPGQGLQFLFEYFSETQRNKGNFPGRFSGRQFSNSRSEMNVSTLELGDSALYLCASRTGLSNEKLFFGSGTQLSVL.

The sample holds one count of this clone. CDR3 in amino acids: CASSVGETPRGDGYTF. The CDR3 DNA reads TGTGCCAGCAGCGTAGGCGAGACCCCCCGAGGCGATGGCTACACCTTC. This chain links TRBV9 with TRBJ1-2; D remains ambiguous. Germline-derived CDR1 and CDR2 are SGDLS and YYNGEE. The V end lost 0 bases, the J end lost 6 bases, and 18 bases lay between the germline ends. The CDR3 loop spans 16 amino acids.

This clone came up once. The chain combines TRBV5-4 with TRBJ2-7, with D perhaps matching TRBD1 or TRBD2 (6 bases each). V lost 4 bases to trimming and J lost 4 bases, with 15 bases between them. CDR1 and CDR2 from the germline V gene are SGHNT and YYREEE (reference sequence). The CDR3 is 14 amino acids. For the CDR3, the DNA is TGTGCCAGCAGCCCGGGGGCTAGCGATTACGAGCAGTACTTC. Its protein product is CASSPGASDYEQYF.

The chain recombines TRBV19 with TRBJ1-2; 9 bases map to TRBD1. V was pared by 6 bases and J by 8 bases, with 22 bases of the junction left unmatched. Germline V gives CDR1 LNHDA, CDR2 SQIVND (reference sequence). The CDR3 totals 18 residues. This CDR3 reads CASRDFLVGDRAYSGYTF. The CDR3 region has the DNA TGTGCCAGTAGGGACTTTTTGGTAGGGGACAGGGCCTACTCCGGCTACACCTTC.

The chain recombines TRBV6-4 with TRBJ2-7; D is unresolved. CDR1 and CDR2 (germline): MRHNA, SNTAGT. With 7 bases removed from V and 0 bases from J, the gap between germline ends came to 13 bases. CDR3 length: 14 residues. CDR3: CASTRTENSYEQYF. DNA of the CDR3: TGTGCCAGCACCAGAACAGAAAACTCCTACGAGCAGTACTTC.